This TCR beta chain appears in the sequencing data of a study of T cell repertoires in cytomegalovirus infection. Across the study: Evidence of both CMV infection and a matching HLA type came from public TCR beta signatures.

This CDR3 contains 13 residues. Germline-derived CDR1 and CDR2 are SGHVS and FQNEAQ. Trimming cost V 3 bases and J 15 bases; bases outside gene matches: 11. This clonotype was counted ten times or more. Its cognate antigen is unknown. Whole-study results and caveats: Identification of carriers of CMV plus the relevant HLA was achieved through cumulative public TCR beta family frequency. There were HLA-C-restricted CMV-specific TCR beta clonotypes dominating the ex vivo response.

MiXCR, run by TCRdb on the reads, gives a single entry per CDR3 protein. The sample contains some 300,000 distinct CDR3 sequences, around a sixth of which appear only once. The receptor's source is a human donor in good health (CMV status not recorded). Some clones in this sample may be carry-over from other donors' samples. This chain joins TRBV7-8 and TRBJ1-5, with 7 positions matching TRBD1. Source material: PBMCs. The CDR3 spells CASSFGETGIAHF. The CDR3 region has the DNA TGTGCCAGCAGCTTCGGGGAGACAGGGATTGCGCATTTT. The entire variable domain, with the rest obtained from reference TRBV7-8 and TRBJ1-5, is as follows: GAGVSQSPRYKVAKRGQDVALRCDPISGHVSLFWYQQALGQGPEFLTYFQNEAQLDKSGLPSDRFFAERPEGSVSTLKIQRTQQEDSAVYLCASSFGETGIAHFGDGTRLSIL.